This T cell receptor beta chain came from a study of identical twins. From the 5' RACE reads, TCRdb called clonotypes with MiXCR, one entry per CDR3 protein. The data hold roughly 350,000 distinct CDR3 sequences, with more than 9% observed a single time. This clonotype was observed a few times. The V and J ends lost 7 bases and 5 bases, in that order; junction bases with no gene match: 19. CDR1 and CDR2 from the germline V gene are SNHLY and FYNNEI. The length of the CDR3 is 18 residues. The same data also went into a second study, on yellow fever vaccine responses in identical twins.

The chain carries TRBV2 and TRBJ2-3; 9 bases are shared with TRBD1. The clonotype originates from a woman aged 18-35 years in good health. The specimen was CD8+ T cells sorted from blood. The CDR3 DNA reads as TGTGCCAGCACTGGACAGGGGACCCTACCACAGGATCAAGATACGCAGTATTTT. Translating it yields CASTGQGTLPQDQDTQYF.